This TCR beta chain originates from a study of OX40 agonist ivuxolimab in advanced cancers. Study-wide results and caveats: Researchers did not determine the expanded peripheral T cells' antigen specificity.

Details on this clone: The antigen is undetermined.

V gave up 5 bases and J gave up 8 bases; unmatched junction bases: 5. Germline CDR1 is MNHEY and CDR2 is SVGAGI. The CDR3 loop spans 13 amino acids. This table comes from immunoSEQ multiplex PCR, and its TCRdb copy is limited to in-frame clones, with some not included. The repertoire consists of 100,000 or so clones, with about four fifths occurring once and the leading ten covering 5.5%. Autoimmune disease history or systemic immunosuppression led to patients being barred. Samples of blood were obtained at baseline, on cycle 4 day 1, and on cycle 7 day 1. The chain links TRBV6-5 to TRBJ2-1; 8 positions match TRBD1. The clonotype was recovered from an adult with an advanced solid tumor such as melanoma, head and neck, liver or kidney cancer. The material was CD4+ or CD8+ T cells sorted from blood, obtained in a trial of the OX40 agonist ivuxolimab. CDR3 nucleotide sequence: TGTGCCAGCAGTAGAACAGGGGGACATGAGCAGTTCTTC. Amino acid sequence: CASSRTGGHEQFF.